These 16 T cell receptor beta chains share one sample of origin, sequenced in a study of T cells after yellow fever vaccination. TCRdb redid the calling of the 5' RACE reads with MiXCR, one entry per CDR3 protein. The repertoire has some 420,000 distinct CDR3 sequences, 15% to 20% of them found once; the top ten carry 15% to 20%. The source material was PBMCs, sampled before the yellow fever booster vaccination. The receptors originated from a young man who received the YFV17D yellow fever vaccine.

The V call is TRBV5-5, the J call TRBJ1-6; D unresolved. CDR3 size: 14 residues. CDR1 SGHKS and CDR2 YYEKEE come from the germline V gene (reference sequence). V lost 4 bases, J lost 10 bases, and 15 bases lay in between. The CDR3 bases are TGTGCCAGCAGCCCGAAAGGGTTTGGGTCACCCCTCCACTTT. As protein: CASSPKGFGSPLHF.

This chain connects TRBV12-3 or TRBV12-4 to TRBJ1-5; the D gene is possibly TRBD1 (6 bases). This CDR3 has 16 amino acids. The V gene lost 6 bases and the J gene lost 2 bases, with 17 bases spanning the gap. The CDR3 DNA reads as TGTGCCAGCAGCCACAGGGTCCGTTGGGGCAATCAGCCCCAGCATTTT. Protein sequence: CASSHRVRWGNQPQHF.

This clonotype has just a few counts. The chain is built from TRBV4-3 and TRBJ1-1, with a possible D match to TRBD1 (5 bases). V was trimmed by 0 bases and J by 1 base, leaving 9 bases between them. The CDR3 sequence is 15 residues long. Germline CDR1 and CDR2: LGHNA and YSLEER. CDR3 coding DNA: TGCGCCAGCAGCCAAGACCTAGGGGAGAACACTGAAGCTTTCTTT. Translated: CASSQDLGENTEAFF.

This clonotype was picked up a small number of times. The chain couples TRBV6-1 to TRBJ1-5; TRBD1 aligns across 7 bases. The length of the CDR3 is 14 residues. Germline V gene data show CDR1 as MNHNS and CDR2 as SASEGT. With V trimmed by 6 bases and J by 2 bases, 4 bases remained unmatched. Here the CDR3 reads CASRTGFGNQPQHF. The DNA for the CDR3 is TGTGCCAGCAGGACAGGGTTCGGCAATCAGCCCCAGCATTTT.

This clonotype has more than one count but fewer than ten. The chain joins TRBV5-1 to TRBJ1-1; possibly TRBD1 for D (5 bases). The CDR3 is 13 residues long. Trimming took 7 bases from V and 1 from J, leaving 11 bases between them. Looked up from germline, CDR1 is SGHRS and CDR2 is YFSETQ. The CDR3 is CASGLGENTEAFF. CDR3 DNA: TGCGCCAGCGGTTTAGGGGAGAACACTGAAGCTTTCTTT. Looking up the rest from reference TRBV5-1 and TRBJ1-1 gives the full variable domain: KAGVTQTPRYLIKTRGQQVTLSCSPISGHRSVSWYQQTPGQGLQFLFEYFSETQRNKGNFPGRFSGRQFSNSRSEMNVSTLELGDSALYLCASGLGENTEAFFGQGTRLTVV.

In this sample, this clonotype turned up many times. This chain joins TRBV20-1 and TRBJ1-2; no definite D call. CDR1 and CDR2 (germline): DFQATT, SNEGSKA (reference sequence). V was pared by 6 bases and J by 8 bases, with 19 bases between. CDR3 size: 13 residues. CDR3 sequence reads: CSAPLPRKRGYTF. CDR3 nucleotide sequence: TGCAGTGCGCCGCTACCACGGAAACGAGGCTACACCTTC.

This clonotype showed up just a few times. V usage is TRBV4-3 and J usage is TRBJ2-1; D might be TRBD2 (6 bases). V gave up 3 bases and J gave up 4 bases, with 7 bases separating them. The CDR3 loop spans 13 amino acids. Germline-derived CDR1 and CDR2 are LGHNA and YSLEER. The CDR3 nucleotides are TGCGCCAGCAGCCAGGCGGGGTACAATGAGCAGTTCTTC. Translated: CASSQAGYNEQFF.

This clonotype was counted only a few times. The chain uses TRBV7-2 and TRBJ2-6; weak D call: TRBD2 (6 bases). V was pared by 5 bases and J by 2 bases, with 13 bases between. Germline lookup yields CDR1 SGHTA and CDR2 FQGNSA. CDR3 length: 16 residues. The CDR3, as DNA: TGTGCCAGCAGCCATTCTTCGGGGGCTGGGGCCAACGTCCTGACTTTC. Its protein product is CASSHSSGAGANVLTF. The variable domain in full, completed from reference TRBV7-2 and TRBJ2-6, reads GAGVSQSPSNKVTEKGKDVELRCDPISGHTALYWYRQSLGQGLEFLIYFQGNSAPDKSGLPSDRFSAERTGGSVSTLTIQRTQQEDSAVYLCASSHSSGAGANVLTFGAGSRLTVL.

J is TRBJ1-5 and V is TRBV4-3; 9 bases agree with TRBD1. J was trimmed by 4 bases and V by 0 bases; bases with no gene match: 16. Germline CDR1 and CDR2: LGHNA and YSLEER. This CDR3 has 20 amino acids. The CDR3 is CASSQDLPRTGALPNQPQHF. The CDR3 DNA follows: TGCGCCAGCAGCCAAGATCTACCGCGGACAGGGGCGCTCCCAAATCAGCCCCAGCATTTT.

There are a few counts of this clonotype. This chain's CDR3 is CASSQTASGGRDTQYF. The CDR3 nucleotides are TGCGCCAGCAGCCAAACAGCCAGCGGGGGGCGAGATACGCAGTATTTT. This chain joins TRBV4-3 and TRBJ2-3; TRBD2 matches at 9 bases. Per the germline V gene, CDR1 is LGHNA and CDR2 is YSLEER. The CDR3 totals 16 residues. Germline trimming cut 2 bases from V and 5 bases from J; bases unmatched to any gene: 8.

In this sample, this clonotype turned up many times. The chain links TRBV29-1 to TRBJ2-3; D is undetermined. The CDR3 contains 15 residues. The germline gives CDR1 SQVTM, CDR2 ANQGSEA. Trimming stripped 0 bases from V and 2 bases from J, with 12 bases between. CDR3 nucleotides: TGCAGCGTTGAAGAACGTCCGAACCCCACAGATACGCAGTATTTT. Encoded protein: CSVEERPNPTDTQYF.

The sample holds a few counts of this clonotype. The rearrangement uses TRBV6-6 and TRBJ2-7, with 7 bases that match TRBD1. The germline V gene has CDR1 MNHNY and CDR2 SVGAGI (reference sequence). CDR3 length: 16 amino acids. The V and J ends lost 5 bases and 3 bases, in that order; junction bases with no gene match: 13. The CDR3 spells CASSKSAPGQFYEQYV. In DNA form, the CDR3 reads TGTGCCAGCAGTAAATCAGCCCCGGGACAGTTCTACGAGCAGTACGTC.

This clonotype appeared a few times. V is TRBV7-2 and J is TRBJ2-5, with 7 positions matching TRBD1. V shed 4 bases and J 2 bases; nucleotides not matched to a gene: 7. The CDR3 extends over 15 amino acids. Germline CDR1 reads SGHTA; CDR2 reads FQGNSA. CDR3 nucleotides: TGTGCCAGCAGCTGGACTCCGGGACAGCAAGAGACCCAGTACTTC. Amino acids: CASSWTPGQQETQYF.

This clonotype was seen only a few times. The genes are TRBV13 and TRBJ2-7; possibly TRBD2 for D (6 bases). Germline V gene data show CDR1 as PRHDT and CDR2 as FYEKMQ (reference sequence). V shed 0 bases and J shed 2 bases, with 14 bases lying between them. The CDR3 totals 16 residues. The DNA of the CDR3 is TGTGCCAGCAGCTTAGGTTCGGGAGTATTCGCCTACGAGCAGTACTTC. This gives the protein CASSLGSGVFAYEQYF.

This clonotype was observed a few times. This chain links TRBV2 with TRBJ1-5, with D hard to call. Germline CDR1 is SNHLY and CDR2 is FYNNEI. V lost 3 bases to trimming and J lost 9 bases, with 12 bases between them. This CDR3 region has 13 residues. CDR3 DNA: TGTGCCAGCAGTGAGGGTCAGTTTCGGCCCCAGCATTTT. Translated, it gives CASSEGQFRPQHF.

Ten or more counts support this clonotype. The CDR3 loop reads CASSRDSGGGTDTQYF. The CDR3 DNA reads TGCGCCAGCAGCCGAGATAGCGGGGGGGGCACAGATACGCAGTATTTT. The rearrangement links TRBV4-1 to TRBJ2-3; 11 bases match TRBD2. The trim removed 4 bases at V and 1 base at J, leaving 4 bases unmatched. The length of the CDR3 is 16 residues. CDR1 and CDR2 (germline): MGHRA, YSYEKL.